Each of the 10 T cell receptor beta chains below was sequenced from the same sample in a study of blood T cell repertoires in COVID-19. Produced via immunoSEQ multiplex PCR; TCRdb's table is partial and in-frame only. The data contain more than 200,000 clones, approximately 90% of them seen just once; the ten biggest clones take up approximately 1.7%. Sequences were obtained from peripheral blood. Receptors were obtained from a man aged 70 or older with acute or convalescent COVID-19.

J is TRBJ2-2 and V is TRBV11-2; 7 bases map to TRBD2. CDR3 length: 16 amino acids. The V segment lost 5 bases and the J segment 5 bases; nucleotides outside the gene matches: 11. Germline CDR1 SGHAT, CDR2 FQNNGV. CDR3 residues: CASSPQGRGRTGELFF. DNA for the CDR3: TGTGCCAGCAGCCCGCAGGGCCGCGGGAGAACCGGGGAGCTGTTTTTT.

This chain connects TRBV2 to TRBJ2-1, with 8 bases fitting TRBD2. V shed 2 bases and J 5 bases; nucleotides not matched to a gene: 5. Per germline, CDR1 SNHLY and CDR2 FYNNEI. The CDR3 length is 15 residues. In DNA form, the CDR3 reads TGTGCCAGCAGTGAAAAAGGACTAGCAAACAATGAGCAGTTCTTC. Translated: CASSEKGLANNEQFF.

The chain links TRBV9 to TRBJ1-1; D gene unclear. The germline gives CDR1 SGDLS, CDR2 YYNGEE. Trimming removed 0 bases at V and 3 bases at J, with 12 bases between. This CDR3 contains 15 residues. The CDR3 spells CASSVGGQTDTEAFF. CDR3 DNA sequence: TGTGCCAGCAGCGTAGGAGGGCAGACTGACACTGAAGCTTTCTTT.

This clone was found once. This sequence joins TRBV19 and TRBJ1-3; 7 positions match TRBD1. Germline assignment: CDR1 LNHDA and CDR2 SQIVND (reference sequence). The CDR3 covers 16 residues. V was pared by 4 bases and J by 0 bases, with 6 bases of the junction left unmatched. CDR3 sequence reads: CASSNGDRASGNTIYF. CDR3 sequence (DNA): TGTGCCAGTAGTAACGGAGACAGGGCCTCTGGAAACACCATATATTTT.

The rearrangement links TRBV18 to TRBJ2-5; possible D gene TRBD2, 5 bases. The germline V gene has CDR1 KGHSH and CDR2 LQKENI. The V end lost 0 bases, the J end lost 5 bases, and 10 bases lay between the germline ends. The CDR3 loop spans 14 amino acids. The CDR3 region is CASSPPSTGETQYF. Written as DNA, the CDR3 is TGTGCCAGCTCACCACCTTCGACGGGGGAGACCCAGTACTTC.

This rearrangement joins TRBV5-1 to TRBJ2-7; possibly TRBD2 for D (6 bases). This CDR3 region has 17 residues. The V gene lost 0 bases and the J gene lost 3 bases, with 19 bases spanning the gap. The germline V gene has CDR1 SGHRS and CDR2 YFSETQ. The CDR3 is CASSLASGGARVYEQYF. For the CDR3, the DNA is TGCGCCAGCAGCTTGGCCTCTGGAGGGGCCAGAGTCTACGAGCAGTACTTC.

Here the CDR3 reads CASSSGLAGGEQYF. The CDR3 nucleotides read TGCGCCAGCAGCTCTGGACTAGCGGGAGGCGAGCAGTACTTC. The V call is TRBV5-1, the J call TRBJ2-7, with 14 nucleotides matching TRBD2. J gave up 6 bases and V 3 bases, and 2 bases lay outside the gene matches. The CDR3 is made up of 14 amino acids. Germline CDR1 is SGHRS and CDR2 is YFSETQ.

The chain couples TRBV2 to TRBJ1-5, with D uncertain. V lost 4 bases to trimming and J lost 0 bases, with 10 bases between them. Germline V gene lookup returns CDR1 SNHLY and CDR2 FYNNEI. The CDR3 spans 15 residues. This CDR3 reads CASSARELSNQPQHF. Written as DNA, the CDR3 is TGTGCCAGCAGTGCTAGAGAACTTAGCAATCAGCCCCAGCATTTT. The entire variable domain, with the rest obtained from reference TRBV2 and TRBJ1-5, is as follows: EPEVTQTPSHQVTQMGQEVILRCVPISNHLYFYWYRQILGQKVEFLVSFYNNEISEKSEIFDDQFSVERPDGSNFTLKIRSTKLEDSAMYFCASSARELSNQPQHFGDGTRLSIL.

The gene calls are TRBV9 and TRBJ2-1, with 7 bases fitting TRBD2. V lost 3 bases, J lost 7 bases, and 10 bases stayed unmatched. Germline lookup yields CDR1 SGDLS and CDR2 YYNGEE. The CDR3 runs to 15 residues. For the CDR3, the DNA is TGTGCCAGCAGCGGACTTGGGGGAGGGGCAAATGAGCAGTTCTTC. Residues: CASSGLGGGANEQFF.

The chain is built from TRBV3-1 (or the pseudogene TRBV3-2) and TRBJ1-2; 8 bases are a match to TRBD1. With 2 bases clipped from V and 7 bases from J, the junction kept 12 bases outside the gene matches. CDR1 LGHDT and CDR2 YNNKEL come from the germline V gene (reference sequence). The CDR3 sequence is 16 residues long. The CDR3: CASSQNPGDRGRGYTF. CDR3 sequence (DNA): TGTGCCAGCAGCCAAAACCCGGGCGACAGGGGACGTGGCTACACCTTC.